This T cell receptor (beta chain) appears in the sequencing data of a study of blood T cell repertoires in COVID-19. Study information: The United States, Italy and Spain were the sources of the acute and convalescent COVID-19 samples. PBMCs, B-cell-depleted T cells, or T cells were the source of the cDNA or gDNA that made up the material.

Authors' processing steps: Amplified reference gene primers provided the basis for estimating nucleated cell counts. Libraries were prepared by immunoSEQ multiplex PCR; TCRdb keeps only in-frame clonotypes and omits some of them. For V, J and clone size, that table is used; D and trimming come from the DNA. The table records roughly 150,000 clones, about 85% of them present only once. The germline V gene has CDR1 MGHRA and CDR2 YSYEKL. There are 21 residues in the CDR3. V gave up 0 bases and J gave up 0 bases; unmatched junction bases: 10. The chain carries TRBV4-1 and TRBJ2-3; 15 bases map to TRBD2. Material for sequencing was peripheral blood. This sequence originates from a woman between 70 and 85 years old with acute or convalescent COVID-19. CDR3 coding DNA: TGCGCCAGCAGCCAAGATCGGGGGACTAGCGGGGGGACCAAAAGCACAGATACGCAGTATTTT. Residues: CASSQDRGTSGGTKSTDTQYF.